This T cell receptor (beta chain) was identified in a study of shared clonotypes between healthy human individuals (dated by TCRdb to the early 2020s). Context from the whole study: Three men and a couple of women, aged 18 to 49 years, made up the cohort. Per donor, three plates each were used for CD4 naive and CD4 memory, two for CD8 naive, and one for CD8 memory. To estimate repertoire size and how much clonotypes are shared between individuals, the study performed deep sequencing of blood TCR repertoires from five healthy adults. To increase sequencing depth and limit assay-specific biases, different laboratories used diverse techniques to prepare libraries and sequence TCR repertoires. Leukapheresis yielded between about 0.94 and 10 billion PBMCs per donor.

The donors were healthy, HIV-negative adults with no recently reported acute infections or vaccinations. Every donor was a Caucasian adult living in Nashville, Tennessee, USA. Magnetic negative selection was used to enrich CD4+ T cells, after which naive cells were positively selected on CD45RA and the negative fraction became the memory subset. Blood was collected by leukapheresis, and PBMCs were isolated by Ficoll-Histopaque density gradient centrifugation and then cryopreserved in liquid nitrogen vapor phase. Analytical flow cytometry was used to check the purity and quantity of each magnetically sorted T cell population. Each sorted fraction had its genomic DNA isolated and then quantified by UV absorbance on a Nanodrop 2000c. As concerns this clone: Its antigen is currently not known. Base qualities are not at hand, and no much larger clone is one base apart.

Using the deep immunoSEQ assay, multiplex PCR amplified TCR CDR3 regions from genomic DNA. For each cell subset, the extracted genomic DNA was distributed evenly across all wells of several immunoSEQ 96-well plates, and each plate served as one replicate. For sorted subsets, approximately 190 ng genomic DNA, equal to 30,000 or so T cell genomes, was loaded into each replicate PCR. Purified libraries were quantified with a Qubit 3.0 fluorometer, sized on a Bioanalyzer 2100, and re-quantified with the KAPA Library Quantification kit. A separate single-read 150-cycle Illumina NextSeq 550 flow cell was used to sequence each immunoSEQ 96-well plate. As for how the authors treated the data: Because the immunoSEQ output held only junctional sequences and lacked quality scores, the filtering could not match the filtering applied to full-length reads. To assign V/J genes and CDR3, sequences were annotated against IMGT germline references using PyIR, a Python wrapper for IgBLAST v1.9. Reads were filtered out if the reads had weak V/J assignments (E-value above 1e-6), no CDR3, stop codons, out-of-frame junctions, or ambiguous translated residues. V3J clonotypes were defined as sequences sharing the same inferred V gene, J gene, and CDR3 amino acid sequence. Percentage overlap between repertoires was calculated by dividing the number of shared unique clonotypes by the size of the smaller repertoire. RTK rarefaction, the Chao1 estimator, and Recon v2.1 estimates of unobserved clonotypes were used to assess repertoire richness. OLGA was used to compute generation probabilities for all TCRbeta clonotypes that the gDNA method yielded from a few donors. In its TCRdb copy, this immuneACCESS table keeps in-frame sequences only and misses some clones. Where compared with another copy, unresolved V genes explain less than half of these, and the others have no known cause. The V and J calls and the clone size are those of that table, but D and trimming were determined from the DNA. The sample data list about a million clones, and 60% to 85% of these were observed just once. 0.89% of the sample goes to the ten largest clones.

Study-wide findings and limitations: Sampling was restricted to blood, and TCR repertoires in tissue are likely to differ from TCR repertoires in blood. Pairwise subsampling led to the expectation that sequencing depth would affect the degree of clonotype sharing among donors. When a few donors were compared, the shared fraction of clonotypes was about 5.2% for naive CD4, around 4% for naive CD8, more than 2% for memory CD4, and 0.4% for memory CD8. Clonotypes shared by all four sorted-subset donors showed higher generation probabilities than non-shared clonotypes. Even with the large sequencing depth, rarefaction of the sorted-subset datasets indicated that sequencing was incomplete. The small number of donors limited the genetic and exposure-history diversity represented. Naive subsets generally had larger estimated clonotype richness than memory subsets.

Measured from the cysteine to the phenylalanine, the CDR3 is 17 residues long. The sequence is cut down to CDR3 DNA, 51 bases in frame from base 1. The germline ends are 15 bases apart after V is trimmed by 4 bases and J by 0 bases. CDR1 and CDR2 are drawn from the germline V gene: MGHRA, YSYEKL. The chain joins TRBV4-1 to TRBJ2-2; no D gene call is confident. This clonotype was sampled from a man aged 18-30 years in good health. Some clones in this sample may be carry-over from other donors' samples. Sample: memory CD4+ T cells from PBMCs. The sample's cell subset or site label, decoded: CD45RA-negative fraction. The DNA reads as follows: TGCGCCAGCAGCCGCCTCGGGTTTGACCCGAACACCGGGGAGCTGTTTTTT. It encodes CASSRLGFDPNTGELFF.